This T cell receptor (beta chain) was recorded in a study of CD8 T cells in Susac syndrome. This clonotype was seen only once. The CDR3 has 12 amino acids. Looked up from germline, CDR1 is SGHDT and CDR2 is YYEEEE. V shed 4 bases and J shed 8 bases, with 12 bases lying between them. Reverse transcription of roughly 0.5 to 1 ug RNA was carried out with random hexamers. Amplification of the TCR beta CDR3 was carried out by immunoSEQ multiplex PCR, which spanned a total of 54 Vbeta and 13 Jbeta segments. Each CDR3 protein is one row after TCRdb ran MiXCR on the immunoSEQ multiplex PCR reads. The data show 170,000 or so distinct CDR3 sequences, just under 95% seen once.

The receptor's source is a human donor with Susac syndrome. The chain combines TRBV5-6 with TRBJ1-2; the D is unclear. Sequenced: CD4+ T cells from PBMCs. CDR3 DNA: TGTGCCAGCAGCGAAAAAACACGGGGCTACACCTTC. This translates into CASSEKTRGYTF.